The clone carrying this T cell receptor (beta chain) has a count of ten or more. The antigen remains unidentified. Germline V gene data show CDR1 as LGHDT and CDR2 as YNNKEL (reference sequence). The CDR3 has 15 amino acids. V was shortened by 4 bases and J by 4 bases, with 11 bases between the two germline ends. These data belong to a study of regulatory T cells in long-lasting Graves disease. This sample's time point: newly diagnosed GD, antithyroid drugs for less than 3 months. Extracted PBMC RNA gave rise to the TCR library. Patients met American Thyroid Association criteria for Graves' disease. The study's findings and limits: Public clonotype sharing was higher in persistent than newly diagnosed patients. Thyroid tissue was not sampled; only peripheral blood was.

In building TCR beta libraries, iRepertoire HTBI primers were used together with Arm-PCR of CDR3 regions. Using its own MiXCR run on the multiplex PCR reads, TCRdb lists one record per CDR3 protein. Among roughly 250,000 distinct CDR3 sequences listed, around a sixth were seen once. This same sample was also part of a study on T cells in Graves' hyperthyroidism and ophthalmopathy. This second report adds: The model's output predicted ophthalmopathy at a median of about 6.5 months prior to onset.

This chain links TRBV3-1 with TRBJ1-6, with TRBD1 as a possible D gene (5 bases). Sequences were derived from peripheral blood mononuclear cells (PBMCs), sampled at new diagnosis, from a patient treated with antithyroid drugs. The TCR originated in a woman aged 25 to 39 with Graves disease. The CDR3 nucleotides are TGTGCCAGCAGCCTCTTGGACATATATAATTCACCCCTCCACTTT. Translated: CASSLLDIYNSPLHF.